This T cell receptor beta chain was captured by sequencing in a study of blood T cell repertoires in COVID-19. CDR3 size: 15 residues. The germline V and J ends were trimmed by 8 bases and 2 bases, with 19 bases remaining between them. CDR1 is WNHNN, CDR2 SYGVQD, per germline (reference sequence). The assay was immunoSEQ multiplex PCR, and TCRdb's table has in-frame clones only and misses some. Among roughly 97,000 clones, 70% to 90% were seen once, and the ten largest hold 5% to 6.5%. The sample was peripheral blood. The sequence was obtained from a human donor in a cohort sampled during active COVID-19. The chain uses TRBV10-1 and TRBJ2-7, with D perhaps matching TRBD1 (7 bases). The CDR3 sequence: CASRTGEEVPYEQYF. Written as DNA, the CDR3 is TGCGCCAGCCGAACAGGGGAGGAGGTGCCCTACGAGCAGTACTTC.